This T cell receptor beta chain was obtained from a study of blood T cell repertoires in COVID-19. Study background: T cells, B-cell-depleted T cells, or PBMCs provided the cDNA or gDNA that served as material.

Per the original methods: The authors estimated nucleated cell counts from reference gene primer amplification. Some clones are missing from TCRdb's copy, which holds only in-frame ones; the method was immunoSEQ multiplex PCR. The D gene and trimming were derived from the DNA, and the V and J assignments and clone size from that table. The table shows about 130,000 clones, with roughly 80% occurring only once. CDR1 LGHDT and CDR2 YNNKEL come from the germline V gene (reference sequence). The V and J ends lost 2 bases and 7 bases, in that order; junction bases with no gene match: 1. The CDR3 contains 13 residues.

The chain joins TRBV3-1 (or the pseudogene TRBV3-2) to TRBJ2-2, with 7 nucleotides matching TRBD1. The origin of this receptor is a woman aged 45-60 years with acute or convalescent COVID-19. Input material: peripheral blood. CDR3 nucleotide sequence: TGTGCCAGCAGCCAAAACAGGGGCGGGGAGCTGTTTTTT. Translation gives CASSQNRGGELFF.